A selection of T cell receptor beta chains follows, all from one sample in a study of CD8 T cells in Susac syndrome. In TCRdb, the immunoSEQ multiplex PCR reads were re-called with MiXCR into one record per CDR3 protein. The sample holds about 89,000 distinct CDR3 sequences, roughly 91% seen once. Sequenced input: CD8+ T cells from PBMCs. The receptor set was obtained from a human donor in good health. CDR3s leave out the opening cysteine and the closing phenylalanine or tryptophan. The order of the fields is CDR3 protein, CDR3 length, V gene, J gene.

ASSRGGLAGTDTQY	14	TRBV7-9	TRBJ2-3
ASSSPGQGLTEAF	13	TRBV5-1	TRBJ1-1
ATTKESWTGHTGELF	15	TRBV24-1	TRBJ2-2
SARDVRSGNTIY	12	TRBV29-1	TRBJ1-3
ASRGDIYEQY	10	TRBV10-2	TRBJ2-7
SVTAWAPAGSYEQY	14	TRBV29-1	TRBJ2-7
ASSFSDRGYLFQPQH	15	TRBV7-2	TRBJ1-5
ASSLVGVHEQY	11	TRBV7-9	TRBJ2-7
ASSFGLEWNEQF	12	TRBV5-1	TRBJ2-1
ASSLADRVHEQF	12	TRBV5-1	TRBJ2-1
SASGDRGSDTQY	12	TRBV20-1	TRBJ2-3
SAPDREETQY	10	TRBV20-1	TRBJ2-5
ASSSTTGGSNQPQH	14	TRBV19	TRBJ1-5
SAVQRGDNTGELF	13	TRBV29-1	TRBJ2-2
ASSVEDRGLSGANVLT	16	TRBV2	TRBJ2-6
ASSVGGLAGGHEQF	14	TRBV9	TRBJ2-1
ASSYSPQAYNSPLH	14	TRBV6-6	TRBJ1-6
ASSFGTGVGEQY	12	TRBV12-3/TRBV12-4	TRBJ2-7
ASGQGAREQY	10	TRBV13	TRBJ2-7
ASSLEGVTPNTEAF	14	TRBV7-6	TRBJ1-1
ASSLEPLAPAQPQH	14	TRBV7-9	TRBJ1-5
ASSQRQLQETQY	12	TRBV3-1	TRBJ2-5
ASSSQGNTIY	10	TRBV14	TRBJ1-3
ASSLVVGDYSEQY	13	TRBV7-9	TRBJ2-7
ASSKGPGSYEQY	12	TRBV19	TRBJ2-7
SVEGGGTRNGYT	12	TRBV29-1	TRBJ1-2
ASSSSTSGVEQY	12	TRBV5-6	TRBJ2-7
ASSWGQSYGYT	11	TRBV5-6	TRBJ1-2
ASSGTSSNTGELF	13	TRBV2	TRBJ2-2
ATSTGDSVSYEQY	13	TRBV15	TRBJ2-7
SASAVSGNTIY	11	TRBV20-1	TRBJ1-3
ASSPMDGNTIY	11	TRBV5-1	TRBJ1-3
ASSSYGSLADTQY	13	TRBV5-1	TRBJ2-3
ASSPGTTPYEQY	12	TRBV5-6	TRBJ2-7
ASSLELARVTEAF	13	TRBV5-6	TRBJ1-1
SVERFVVGRNNEQF	14	TRBV29-1	TRBJ2-1
ASSQERGQETQY	12	TRBV6-5	TRBJ2-5
ASSVGQDSNQPQH	13	TRBV9	TRBJ1-5
ASSLTGTGGRQPQH	14	TRBV7-2	TRBJ1-5
AISESMEGAWNTEAF	15	TRBV10-3	TRBJ1-1
ASSAWDLTYTEAF	13	TRBV9	TRBJ1-1
ASSQGEGSYEQY	12	TRBV4-1	TRBJ2-7
SAQGDTQY	8	TRBV29-1	TRBJ2-3
ASSLAIGGRRDEQF	14	TRBV5-1	TRBJ2-1
ASSREGLAGHNEQF	14	TRBV13	TRBJ2-1
ASRTSGNVNGYT	12	TRBV6-5	TRBJ1-2
ASSTRFSYEQY	11	TRBV9	TRBJ2-7
ASSLRARNTEAF	12	TRBV13	TRBJ1-1
ASSLADGVQNEQF	13	TRBV5-6	TRBJ2-1
ASSQGVSPYTEAF	13	TRBV4-1	TRBJ1-1
ASSPPTAGGWTDTQY	15	TRBV18	TRBJ2-3
SATTSANWNTQY	12	TRBV20-1	TRBJ2-3
ASSQEGRGDYEQY	13	TRBV4-2	TRBJ2-7
SVEAGLYEQY	10	TRBV29-1	TRBJ2-7